This T cell receptor beta chain emerged from a study of blood T cell repertoires in COVID-19. Data came from immunoSEQ multiplex PCR; TCRdb stores just in-frame clones and leaves some out. This sample has some 35,000 clones, with around 73% found just once. From germline, CDR1 is MDHEN and CDR2 SYDVKM. Between the trimmed V and J ends, which lost 6 bases and 2 bases, there was a span of 5 bases. This CDR3 spans 11 amino acids. The sequence derives from a man aged 65 to 85 with acute or convalescent COVID-19. Sequenced: peripheral blood. The chain couples TRBV28 to TRBJ2-7, with unresolved D. The CDR3 protein is CASRAPYEQYF. The CDR3 DNA reads as TGTGCCAGCAGAGCTCCCTACGAGCAGTACTTC.